What follows are 5 T cell receptor beta chains derived from one specimen sequenced in a study of blood T cell repertoires in COVID-19. The protocol was immunoSEQ multiplex PCR, while the TCRdb copy is restricted to in-frame clones and leaves out a portion. The sample consists of 110,000 or so clones, over 80% of them appearing once. What was sequenced was peripheral blood. Receptors originate from a woman in her sixties with acute or convalescent COVID-19.

A remark on this clone: The same CDR3 can be traced to other DNA sequences in this sample. The rearrangement links TRBV19 to TRBJ1-1; D uncertain. CDR1 is LNHDA and CDR2 is SQIVND in the germline V gene (reference sequence). V was pared by 3 bases and J by 2 bases, with 4 bases between. This CDR3 region has 12 residues. Here the CDR3 DNA reads TGTGCCAGTAGTATCGGTAACACTGAAGCTTTCTTT. It is translated as CASSIGNTEAFF.

This clone was found once. The gene calls are TRBV29-1 and TRBJ2-1; unclear D gene. Germline V CDR1 and CDR2: SQVTM, ANQGSEA. This CDR3 comprises 12 residues. V dropped 5 bases and J dropped 0 bases, with 5 bases sitting between them. CDR3 DNA sequence: TGCAGCGTTTTCCGCTCCTACAATGAGCAGTTCTTC. It specifies CSVFRSYNEQFF.

This sequence joins TRBV7-2 and TRBJ2-7; the D is unclear. Germline loops: CDR1 SGHTA, CDR2 FQGNSA. This CDR3 has 18 amino acids. V was clipped by 1 base and J by 2 bases, with 21 bases between them. This CDR3 is CASSLEVELSNPPYEQYF. CDR3 DNA: TGTGCCAGCAGCTTAGAAGTGGAACTATCCAATCCTCCCTACGAGCAGTACTTC.

V and J are TRBV7-8 and TRBJ1-3; a weak D match, TRBD1 (5 bases). The germline V gene encodes CDR1 SGHVS and CDR2 FQNEAQ. CDR3 length equals 17 residues. With 4 bases removed from V and 4 bases from J, the gap between germline ends came to 20 bases. DNA for the CDR3: TGTGCCAGCAGCTCCTTGTCGGGGGTTTTGGGAGGAAACACCATATATTTT. Translation gives CASSSLSGVLGGNTIYF.

V is TRBV7-9 and J is TRBJ1-2; tentative D call: TRBD1 (6 bases). V lost 3 bases and J 8 bases, leaving 16 bases between the germline ends. The CDR3 has 14 amino acids. Per the germline V gene, CDR1 is SEHNR and CDR2 is FQNEAQ (reference sequence). CDR3 protein: CASSLAQGAGGYTF. As DNA, the CDR3 is TGTGCCAGCAGCTTGGCACAGGGAGCGGGAGGCTACACCTTC.